Sequencing of this T cell receptor (beta chain) was carried out in a study of CXCR3-negative and CXCR3-positive naive CD8 T cells. The CDR3 length is 17 residues. Remarks on this clonotype: Its antigen remains unknown.

Findings of the study overall: In both naive subsets diversity was comparably high, whereas memory CD8+ cells showed much lower diversity. Naive cells that were CXCR3-negative or CXCR3-positive used TRBV-TRBJ genes alike, while memory cells diverged.

Carrying UMI labels, the TRB cDNA libraries were prepared through 5' RACE. TCRdb re-called the 5' RACE reads; every CDR3 protein appears as one record, without DNA. The sample totals over 100,000 distinct CDR3 sequences. Among CD8+ T cells, naive ones were CD45RO-CCR7+CD27+CD95-. The rearrangement uses TRBV23-1 and TRBJ2-3; the D gene TCRdb calls, TRBD1, cannot be checked with no DNA. TRBV23-1 is an ORF, and what it does is uncertain. This receptor was obtained from a human donor in good health. Some clones in this sample may be carry-over from other donors' samples. The source material was naive CXCR3- CD8+ T cells from blood. Subset given: CD45RO-CCR7+CD27+CD95- naive CD8+ T cells lacking CXCR3 (TNR3-). CDR3: CASSQYDSPRRPDTQYF.